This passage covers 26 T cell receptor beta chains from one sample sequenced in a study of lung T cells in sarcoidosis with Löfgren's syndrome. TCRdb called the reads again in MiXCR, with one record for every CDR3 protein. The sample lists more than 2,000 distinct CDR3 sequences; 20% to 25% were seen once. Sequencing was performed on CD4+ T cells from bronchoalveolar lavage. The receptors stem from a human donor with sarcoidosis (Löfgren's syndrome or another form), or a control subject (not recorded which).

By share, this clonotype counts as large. DNA of the CDR3: TGCGCCAGCAGCCAAGATTGGCCTCAGCCCCAGCATTTT. This sequence encodes CASSQDWPQPQHF. The rearrangement links TRBV4-1 to TRBJ1-5; D gene ambiguous. Trimming pared 0 bases from V and 6 bases from J, leaving 6 bases between. This CDR3 is 13 amino acids long. The V gene's germline CDR1 is MGHRA and CDR2 YSYEKL.

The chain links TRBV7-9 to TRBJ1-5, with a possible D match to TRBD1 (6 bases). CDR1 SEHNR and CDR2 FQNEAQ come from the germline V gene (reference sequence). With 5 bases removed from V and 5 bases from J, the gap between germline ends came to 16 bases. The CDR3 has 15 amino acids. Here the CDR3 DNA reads TGTGCCAGCAGCCCCGCAGGGGTGGGTGATCAGCCCCAGCATTTT. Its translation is CASSPAGVGDQPQHF.

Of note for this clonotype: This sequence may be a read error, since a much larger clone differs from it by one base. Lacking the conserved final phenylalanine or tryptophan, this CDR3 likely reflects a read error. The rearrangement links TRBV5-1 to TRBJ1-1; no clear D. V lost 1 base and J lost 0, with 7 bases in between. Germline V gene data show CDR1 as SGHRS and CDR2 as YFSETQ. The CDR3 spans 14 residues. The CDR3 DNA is TGCGCCAGCAGCTTGACGACGGTGAACACTGAAGCTTTCCTT. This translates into CASSLTTVNTEAFL.

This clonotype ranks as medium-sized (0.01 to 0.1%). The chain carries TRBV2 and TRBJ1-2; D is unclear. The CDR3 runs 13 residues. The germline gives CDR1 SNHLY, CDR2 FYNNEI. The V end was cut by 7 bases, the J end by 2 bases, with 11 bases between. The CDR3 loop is CASITGRNYGYTF. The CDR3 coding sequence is TGTGCCAGCATCACTGGAAGAAACTATGGCTACACCTTC.

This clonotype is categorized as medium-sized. CDR3 sequence reads: CASSLVPGPSNTGELFF. CDR3 nucleotides: TGTGCCAGCAGCTTAGTGCCGGGACCATCGAACACCGGGGAGCTGTTTTTT. The chain combines TRBV7-2 with TRBJ2-2; D is tentatively TRBD1 or TRBD2 (5 bases each). CDR1 SGHTA and CDR2 FQGNSA come from the germline V gene. This CDR3 region has 17 residues. Trimming removed 1 base from V and 0 bases from J, with 12 bases in between.

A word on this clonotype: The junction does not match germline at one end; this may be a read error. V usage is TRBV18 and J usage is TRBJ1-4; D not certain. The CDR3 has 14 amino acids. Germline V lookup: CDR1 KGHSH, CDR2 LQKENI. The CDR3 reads CASSPDVLNEKPFF. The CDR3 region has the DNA TGTGCCAGCTCACCAGACGTACTAAATGAAAAACCGTTTTTT.

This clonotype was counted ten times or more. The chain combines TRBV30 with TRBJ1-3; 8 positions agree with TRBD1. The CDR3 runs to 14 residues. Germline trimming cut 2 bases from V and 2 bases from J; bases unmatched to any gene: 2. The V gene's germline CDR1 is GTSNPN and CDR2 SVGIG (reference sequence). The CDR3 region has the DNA TGTGCCTGGAGTTTGACAGGGGCTGGAAACACCATATATTTT. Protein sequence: CAWSLTGAGNTIYF.

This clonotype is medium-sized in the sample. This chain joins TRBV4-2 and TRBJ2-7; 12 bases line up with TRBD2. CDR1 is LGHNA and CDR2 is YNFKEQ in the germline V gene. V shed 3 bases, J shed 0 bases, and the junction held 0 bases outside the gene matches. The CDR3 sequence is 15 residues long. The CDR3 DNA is TGTGCCAGCAGCCAGGGACTAGCGGGCTCCTACGAGCAGTACTTC. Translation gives CASSQGLAGSYEQYF.

CDR3 sequence (DNA): TGTGCCAGCAGTCTCAACACCAGGGGGCTGTTTTTT. The encoded protein is CASSLNTRGLFF. The gene calls are TRBV2 and TRBJ2-2; D perhaps matches TRBD1 (6 bases). The CDR3 has 12 amino acids. Germline lookup yields CDR1 SNHLY and CDR2 FYNNEI. Between the trimmed V and J ends, which lost 5 bases and 13 bases, there was a span of 14 bases. Looking up the rest from reference TRBV2 and TRBJ2-2 gives the full variable domain: EPEVTQTPSHQVTQMGQEVILRCVPISNHLYFYWYRQILGQKVEFLVSFYNNEISEKSEIFDDQFSVERPDGSNFTLKIRSTKLEDSAMYFCASSLNTRGLFFGEGSRLTVL.

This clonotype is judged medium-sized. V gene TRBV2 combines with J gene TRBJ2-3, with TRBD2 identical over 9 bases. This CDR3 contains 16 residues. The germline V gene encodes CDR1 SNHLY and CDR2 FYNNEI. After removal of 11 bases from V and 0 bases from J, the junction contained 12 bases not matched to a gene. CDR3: CAASSGANPSTDTQYF. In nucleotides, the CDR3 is TGTGCCGCCTCTAGCGGGGCGAACCCTAGCACAGATACGCAGTATTTT.

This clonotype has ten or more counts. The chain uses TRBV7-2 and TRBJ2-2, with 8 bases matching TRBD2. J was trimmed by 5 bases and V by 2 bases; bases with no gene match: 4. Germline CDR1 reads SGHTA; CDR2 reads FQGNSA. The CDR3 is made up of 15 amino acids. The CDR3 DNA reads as TGTGCCAGCAGCTTAAGCGGGGGCGGGACCGGGGAGCTGTTTTTT. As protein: CASSLSGGGTGELFF. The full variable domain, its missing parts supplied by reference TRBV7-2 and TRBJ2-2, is GAGVSQSPSNKVTEKGKDVELRCDPISGHTALYWYRQSLGQGLEFLIYFQGNSAPDKSGLPSDRFSAERTGGSVSTLTIQRTQQEDSAVYLCASSLSGGGTGELFFGEGSRLTVL.

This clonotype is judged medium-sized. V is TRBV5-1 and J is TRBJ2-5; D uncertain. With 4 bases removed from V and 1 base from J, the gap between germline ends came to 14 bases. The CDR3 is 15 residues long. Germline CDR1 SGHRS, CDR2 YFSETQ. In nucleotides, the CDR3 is TGCGCCAGCAGCGTGGGGTCGGTGAGCCAAGAGACCCAGTACTTC. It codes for CASSVGSVSQETQYF.

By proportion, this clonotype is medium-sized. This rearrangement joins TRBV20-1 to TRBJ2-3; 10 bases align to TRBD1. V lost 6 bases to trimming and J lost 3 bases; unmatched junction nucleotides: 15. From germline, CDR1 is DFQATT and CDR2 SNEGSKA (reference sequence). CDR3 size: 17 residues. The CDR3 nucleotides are TGCAGTGCCGATCCGGGACAGGGGAAGGAGGTTACAGATACGCAGTATTTT. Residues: CSADPGQGKEVTDTQYF.

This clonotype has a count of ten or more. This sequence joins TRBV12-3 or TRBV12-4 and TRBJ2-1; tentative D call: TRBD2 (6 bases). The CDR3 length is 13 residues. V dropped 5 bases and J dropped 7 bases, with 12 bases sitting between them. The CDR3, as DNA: TGTGCCAGCAGTCGTCGACTAGGAAATGAGCAGTTCTTC. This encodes CASSRRLGNEQFF.

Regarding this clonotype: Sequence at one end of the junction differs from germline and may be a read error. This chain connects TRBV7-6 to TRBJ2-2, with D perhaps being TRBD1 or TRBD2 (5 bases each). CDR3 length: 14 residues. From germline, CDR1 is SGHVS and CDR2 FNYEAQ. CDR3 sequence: CASSTGRGAGDLFF. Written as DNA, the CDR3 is TGTGCCAGCAGCACGGGACGTGGGGCCGGGGATCTGTTTTTT.

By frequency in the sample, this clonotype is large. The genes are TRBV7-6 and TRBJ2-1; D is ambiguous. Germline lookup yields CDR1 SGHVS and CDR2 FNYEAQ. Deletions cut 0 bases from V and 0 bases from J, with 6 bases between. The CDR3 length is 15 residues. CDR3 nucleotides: TGTGCCAGCAGCTTAGCGCATAGCTCCTACAATGAGCAGTTCTTC. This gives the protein CASSLAHSSYNEQFF.

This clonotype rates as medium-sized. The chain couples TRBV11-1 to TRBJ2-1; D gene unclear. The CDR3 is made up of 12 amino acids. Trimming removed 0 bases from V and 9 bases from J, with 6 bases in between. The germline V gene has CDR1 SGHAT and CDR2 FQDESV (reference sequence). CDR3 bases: TGTGCCAGCAGCTTAGCGGGGATTGAGCAGTTCTTC. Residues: CASSLAGIEQFF.

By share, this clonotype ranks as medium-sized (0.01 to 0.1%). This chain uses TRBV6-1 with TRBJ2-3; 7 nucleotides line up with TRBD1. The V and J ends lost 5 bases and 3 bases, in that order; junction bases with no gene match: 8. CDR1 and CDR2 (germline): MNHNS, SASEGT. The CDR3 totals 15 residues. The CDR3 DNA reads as TGTGCCAGCAGTAGCCGACAGGGATCAACAGATACGCAGTATTTT. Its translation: CASSSRQGSTDTQYF.

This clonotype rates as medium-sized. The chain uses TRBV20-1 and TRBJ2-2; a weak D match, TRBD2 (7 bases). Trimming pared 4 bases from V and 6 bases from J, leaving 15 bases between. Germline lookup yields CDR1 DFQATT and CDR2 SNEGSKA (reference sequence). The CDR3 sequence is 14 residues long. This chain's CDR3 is CSAKGGGPAGELFF. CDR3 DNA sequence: TGCAGTGCTAAGGGGGGGGGGCCTGCCGGGGAGCTGTTTTTT.

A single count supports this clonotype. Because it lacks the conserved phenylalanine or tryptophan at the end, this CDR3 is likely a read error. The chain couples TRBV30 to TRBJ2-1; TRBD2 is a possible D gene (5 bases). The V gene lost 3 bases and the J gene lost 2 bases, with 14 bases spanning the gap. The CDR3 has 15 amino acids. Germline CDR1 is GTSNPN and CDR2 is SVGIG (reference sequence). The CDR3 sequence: CAWSRGRAAYNEQFS. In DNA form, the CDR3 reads TGTGCCTGGAGCCGAGGGCGGGCCGCCTACAATGAGCAGTTCTCC.

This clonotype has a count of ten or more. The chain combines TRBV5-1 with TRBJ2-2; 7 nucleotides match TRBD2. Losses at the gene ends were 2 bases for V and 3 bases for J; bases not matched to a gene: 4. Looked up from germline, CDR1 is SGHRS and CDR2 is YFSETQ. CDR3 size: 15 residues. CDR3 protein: CASSFGRGDTGELFF. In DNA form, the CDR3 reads TGCGCCAGCAGCTTTGGACGGGGGGACACCGGGGAGCTGTTTTTT.

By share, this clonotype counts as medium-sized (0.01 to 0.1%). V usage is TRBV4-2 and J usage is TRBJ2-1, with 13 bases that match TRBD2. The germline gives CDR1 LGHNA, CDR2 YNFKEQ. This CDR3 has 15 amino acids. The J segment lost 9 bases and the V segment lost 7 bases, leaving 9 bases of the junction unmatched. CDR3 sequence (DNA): TGTGCCAGCACCACACCCGGACTAGCGGGAGCTGAGCAGTTCTTC. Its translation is CASTTPGLAGAEQFF.

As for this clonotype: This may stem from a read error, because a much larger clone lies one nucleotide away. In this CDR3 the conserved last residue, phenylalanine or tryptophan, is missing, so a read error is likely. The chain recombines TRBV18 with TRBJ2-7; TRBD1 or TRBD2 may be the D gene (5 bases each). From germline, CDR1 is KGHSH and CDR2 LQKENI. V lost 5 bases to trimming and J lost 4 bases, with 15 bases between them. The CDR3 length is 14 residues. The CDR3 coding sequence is TGTGCCAGCTCAAGGGGAGCGGTAACTTACGAGCAGTACCTC. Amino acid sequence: CASSRGAVTYEQYL.

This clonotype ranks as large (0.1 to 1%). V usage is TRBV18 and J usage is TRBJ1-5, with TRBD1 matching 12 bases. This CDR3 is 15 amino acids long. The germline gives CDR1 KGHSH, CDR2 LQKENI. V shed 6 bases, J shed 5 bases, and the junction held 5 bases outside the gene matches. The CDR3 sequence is CASSFGTGGDQPQHF. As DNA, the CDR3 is TGTGCCAGCTCCTTCGGGACAGGGGGCGATCAGCCCCAGCATTTT.

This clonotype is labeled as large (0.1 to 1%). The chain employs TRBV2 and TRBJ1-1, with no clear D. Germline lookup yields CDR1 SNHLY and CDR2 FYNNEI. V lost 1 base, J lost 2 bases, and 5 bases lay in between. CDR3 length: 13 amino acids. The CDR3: CASSEERNTEAFF. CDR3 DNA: TGTGCCAGCAGTGAAGAACGAAACACTGAAGCTTTCTTT.

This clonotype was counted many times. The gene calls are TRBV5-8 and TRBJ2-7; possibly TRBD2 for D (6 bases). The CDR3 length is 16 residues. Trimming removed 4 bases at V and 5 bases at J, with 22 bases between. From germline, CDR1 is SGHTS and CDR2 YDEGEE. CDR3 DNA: TGTGCCAGCAGCCCCCGTGGGGTCGGAGCGGGCCACGAGCAGTACTTC. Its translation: CASSPRGVGAGHEQYF.